This entry lists 5 T cell receptor beta chains sequenced from one sample in a study of shared clonotypes between healthy human individuals. Sequenced by immunoSEQ multiplex PCR; TCRdb stores in-frame clones only, minus some. The data show fewer than 1.8 million clones, less than 99% seen once. The sequenced material came from naive CD4+ T cells sorted from blood. Subset described: CD45RA+ positively selected. Receptor source: a man aged 25-40 years in good health.

The chain carries TRBV10-3 and TRBJ2-1, with D perhaps being TRBD1 or TRBD2 (6 bases each). V dropped 2 bases and J dropped 5 bases, with 13 bases sitting between them. CDR1 and CDR2 from the germline V gene are ENHRY and SYGVKD. The length of the CDR3 is 15 residues. CDR3 sequence: CAISELGGTHNEQFF. Here the CDR3 DNA reads TGTGCCATCAGTGAGCTTGGAGGGACACACAATGAGCAGTTCTTC.

This chain uses TRBV11-2 with TRBJ2-6; D unresolved. Per the germline V gene, CDR1 is SGHAT and CDR2 is FQNNGV. The CDR3 length is 16 residues. V lost 0 bases, J lost 3 bases, and 9 bases lay in between. CDR3 nucleotide sequence: TGTGCCAGCAGCTTAGACTCGGGCTTTGGGGCCAACGTCCTGACTTTC. This sequence encodes CASSLDSGFGANVLTF.

The rearrangement links TRBV7-6 to TRBJ2-3; D is uncertain. The V gene's germline CDR1 is SGHVS and CDR2 FNYEAQ. The CDR3 covers 12 residues. The V end was cut by 1 base, the J end by 4 bases, with 3 bases between. The CDR3 protein is CASSLVADTQYF. The CDR3 nucleotides are TGTGCCAGCAGCTTAGTCGCAGATACGCAGTATTTT.

V gene TRBV2 combines with J gene TRBJ2-2; D is ambiguous. Germline V gene data show CDR1 as SNHLY and CDR2 as FYNNEI. Trimming removed 8 bases from V and 4 bases from J, with 11 bases in between. The CDR3 is 13 residues long. The CDR3 nucleotides are TGTGCCAGCCTAAGGGAAATCACCGGGGAGCTGTTTTTT. Residues: CASLREITGELFF.

The J gene is TRBJ2-1, the V gene TRBV9, with D perhaps TRBD1 or TRBD2 (5 bases each). This CDR3 comprises 17 residues. The V end was cut by 0 bases, the J end by 8 bases, with 21 bases between. The germline V gene encodes CDR1 SGDLS and CDR2 YYNGEE. The CDR3 DNA follows: TGTGCCAGCAGCGTAGTTGGAATCGGGGCCACCGGCGATGAGCAGTTCTTC. Translated: CASSVVGIGATGDEQFF.